These 29 T cell receptor beta chains were sequenced from one sample in a study of blood T cells in healthy people across ages (dated by TCRdb to between 2015 and 2017). The library was generated by 5' RACE. TCRdb names Illumina HiSeq 2500 as the instrument used. The second PCR ran for about 6 to 12 cycles and used a J-beta primer mix along with a sample-barcoded 5' primer. Using fastp trimming at Q25 and MiXCR clonotype assembly, TCRdb reanalyzed the public sequencing data and kept in-frame beta chains. Here each entry gathers all rows of one CDR3 protein and keeps the most common genes and DNA. Present in this sample are about 720,000 distinct CDR3 sequences, 25% of which were seen just once. The ten largest clones add up to around 3.6% of the sample. In addition, the sample was reused for a study of T cells of mothers and their children.

Sequencing was done on a sample of blood. The receptors stem from a boy aged 5-17 years in good health.

This rearrangement joins TRBV29-1 to TRBJ2-3; TRBD1 matches at 7 bases. Germline-derived CDR1 and CDR2 are SQVTM and ANQGSEA. The CDR3 length is 16 residues. V was pared by 4 bases and J by 5 bases, with 15 bases of the junction left unmatched. The CDR3 bases are TGCAGCGTTGGCAACGTACAGGGGAGCCAACAAGATACGCAGTATTTT. This sequence encodes CSVGNVQGSQQDTQYF.

J is TRBJ2-5 and V is TRBV20-1; 13 bases are shared with TRBD2. The ends lost 6 bases at V and 5 bases at J; junction bases unmatched: 9. Germline values: CDR1 DFQATT, CDR2 SNEGSKA (reference sequence). This CDR3 spans 15 amino acids. The CDR3 loop reads CSAGAGTSGKETQYF. CDR3 sequence (DNA): TGCAGTGCCGGGGCAGGGACTAGCGGGAAGGAGACCCAGTACTTC.

The chain combines TRBV28 with TRBJ2-3; TRBD2 aligns across 8 bases. This CDR3 has 16 amino acids. CDR1 MDHEN and CDR2 SYDVKM come from the germline V gene. The V segment lost 5 bases and the J segment 4 bases; nucleotides outside the gene matches: 11. This chain's CDR3 is CASSLDSGIQPDTQYF. The CDR3 coding sequence is TGTGCCAGCAGTCTCGATAGCGGGATTCAGCCAGATACGCAGTATTTT.

The chain links TRBV28 to TRBJ2-5, with 8 positions matching TRBD1. The J call could be wrong; TRBJ2-7 is a better fit for the DNA end. The length of the CDR3 is 15 residues. CDR1 and CDR2 (germline): MDHEN, SYDVKM. CDR3 nucleotides: TGTGCCAGCAGCCCGGACAGGGATTATTCCTACGAGCAGTACTTC. This gives the protein CASSPDRDYSYEQYF.

CDR3 in amino acids: CASTPVGGLAGMNEQFF. For the CDR3, the DNA is TGTGCCAGTACCCCCGTGGGTGGACTAGCGGGGATGAATGAGCAGTTCTTC. The chain is built from TRBV19 and TRBJ2-1; 12 bases are shared with TRBD2. This CDR3 comprises 17 residues. V lost 7 bases, J lost 7 bases, and 14 bases stayed unmatched. Germline-derived CDR1 and CDR2 are LNHDA and SQIVND (reference sequence).

Details on this clonotype: At one of its ends the junction is not consistent with the germline gene, which may arise from a read error. CDR3 sequence reads: CASSDVAGGGIQCF. The CDR3 region has the DNA TGTGCCAGCAGTGACGTTGCGGGAGGGGGCATTCAGTGCTTC. The chain uses TRBV6-4 and TRBJ2-4; 9 bases align to TRBD2. Germline CDR1 is MRHNA and CDR2 is SNTAGT. The CDR3 runs 14 residues.

This clonotype has just a few counts. The chain recombines TRBV20-1 with TRBJ2-1; TRBD2 matches 14 bases. After removal of 7 bases from V and 9 bases from J, the junction contained 8 bases not matched to a gene. The CDR3 contains 14 residues. Germline-derived CDR1 and CDR2 are DFQATT and SNEGSKA (reference sequence). The CDR3 region has the DNA TGCAGTGAAGGGACTAGCGGGAGTCGGGGTGAGCAGTTCTTC. Amino acids: CSEGTSGSRGEQFF.

J is TRBJ2-5 and V is TRBV24-1; D may be TRBD2 (5 bases). There are 14 residues in the CDR3. The ends were cut back, 1 base at V and 4 bases at J, with 9 bases in the middle. Germline V gene sequence: CDR1 KGHDR, CDR2 SFDVKD. The CDR3 sequence is CATSDFKEGETQYF. In nucleotides, the CDR3 is TGTGCCACCAGTGATTTCAAAGAGGGAGAGACCCAGTACTTC.

V is TRBV27 and J is TRBJ2-7; 7 bases align to TRBD1. The CDR3 runs to 13 residues. V was pared by 8 bases and J by 4 bases, with 8 bases of the junction left unmatched. Germline V gene lookup returns CDR1 MNHEY and CDR2 SMNVEV (reference sequence). CDR3 loop: CASGQAADYEQYF. In DNA, the CDR3 is TGTGCCAGCGGACAGGCTGCCGATTACGAGCAGTACTTC.

This clonotype has just a few counts. This sequence joins TRBV7-2 and TRBJ2-7; the match to TRBD2 covers 11 bases. The CDR3 spans 15 residues. Trimming removed 7 bases from V and 0 bases from J; junction bases left unmatched: 5. CDR1 SGHTA and CDR2 FQGNSA come from the germline V gene. DNA for the CDR3: TGTGCCAGCACCGCTAGCGGGGGGCCCTCCTACGAGCAGTACTTC. The encoded protein is CASTASGGPSYEQYF.

The chain uses TRBV24-1 and TRBJ1-2; weak D call: TRBD1 (6 bases). The germline gives CDR1 KGHDR, CDR2 SFDVKD. CDR3 length equals 15 residues. Between the trimmed V and J ends, which lost 2 bases and 1 base, there was a span of 10 bases. The CDR3 loop is CATSDSGQYNYGYTF. The CDR3 DNA sequence: TGTGCCACCAGTGATTCCGGACAGTATAACTATGGCTACACCTTC.

There are many counts of this clonotype. This chain joins TRBV7-8 and TRBJ1-2; D is unclear. CDR1 and CDR2 from the germline V gene are SGHVS and FQNEAQ. The CDR3 contains 13 residues. V lost 0 bases, J lost 8 bases, and 10 bases lay in between. This CDR3 reads CASSLASGGGYTF. CDR3 coding DNA: TGTGCCAGCAGCTTAGCGTCGGGCGGAGGCTACACCTTC.

This clonotype has more than one count but fewer than ten. This chain links TRBV20-1 with TRBJ2-7, with D possibly called TRBD1 or TRBD2 (6 bases each). Germline CDR1 and CDR2: DFQATT and SNEGSKA (reference sequence). Trimming left V 5 bases short and J 2 bases short, with 16 bases between. This CDR3 region has 14 residues. CDR3 nucleotides: TGCAGTGCTCGGACTAAATACAGGGCCTACGAGCAGTACTTC. It translates to CSARTKYRAYEQYF.

In its sample, this clonotype was seen a few times. This chain joins TRBV7-8 and TRBJ2-5; D is unresolved. The DNA matches TRBJ2-7 better at its end, which makes the J call doubtful. The CDR3 is 14 residues long. The germline CDR1 and CDR2 sequences are SGHVS and FQNEAQ. The CDR3 bases are TGTGCCAGCAGCCTCAATGAGGTGGCCCACGAGCAGTACTTC. Its translation is CASSLNEVAHEQYF.

The chain recombines TRBV27 with TRBJ2-7, with 11 bases lining up with TRBD2. This CDR3 contains 17 residues. V was clipped by 5 bases and J by 2 bases; unmatched bases: 11. Germline values: CDR1 MNHEY, CDR2 SMNVEV (reference sequence). The DNA of the CDR3 is TGTGCCAGCAGTCCGCTCCAACTAGCGGGAGACACCTACGAGCAGTACTTC. This codes for CASSPLQLAGDTYEQYF.

This clonotype was detected a few times. Sequence at one end of the junction differs from germline and may be a read error. J is TRBJ1-6 and V is TRBV12-3 or TRBV12-4; unclear D gene. The CDR3 length is 11 residues. Written as DNA, the CDR3 is TGTGCCAGCAGTGCAAATTCGCCCCTCCACTTT. Translated, it gives CASSANSPLHF.

V gene TRBV5-1 combines with J gene TRBJ2-7, with a weak D call TRBD2 (5 bases). The CDR3 has 15 residues. The germline V gene encodes CDR1 SGHRS and CDR2 YFSETQ. Trimming took 4 bases from V and 3 from J, leaving 17 bases between them. In DNA form, the CDR3 reads TGCGCCAGCAGCCTAGGACTTGGAGGAATCTACGAGCAGTACTTC. Protein sequence: CASSLGLGGIYEQYF.

This clonotype was counted between two and nine times. The chain joins TRBV9 to TRBJ2-2, with a possible D match to TRBD2 (6 bases). This CDR3 is built from 15 residues. The ends were cut back, 2 bases at V and 2 bases at J, with 10 bases in the middle. The germline CDR1 and CDR2 sequences are SGDLS and YYNGEE. The CDR3 spells CASSVGTVNTGELFF. DNA for the CDR3: TGTGCCAGCAGCGTCGGGACTGTAAACACCGGGGAGCTGTTTTTT.

J is TRBJ2-3 and V is TRBV7-6; possibly TRBD1 or TRBD2 for D (6 bases each). The CDR3 length is 14 residues. Germline values: CDR1 SGHVS, CDR2 FNYEAQ. V lost 7 bases to trimming and J lost 2 bases, with 13 bases between them. The CDR3 sequence is CASTLWGATDTQYF. CDR3 in DNA: TGTGCCAGCACCCTCTGGGGGGCCACAGATACGCAGTATTTT.

This clonotype is a singleton in its sample. The chain has TRBV7-9 and TRBJ2-3; 7 bases agree with TRBD1. The V gene end was trimmed by 2 bases and the J gene end by 9 bases; junction bases not matched to a gene: 8. Germline V gene data show CDR1 as SEHNR and CDR2 as FQNEAQ (reference sequence). CDR3 size: 14 residues. The CDR3 region has the DNA TGTGCCAGCAGCTTACTCAGGGGGAAAGACACGCAGTATTTT. It is translated as CASSLLRGKDTQYF.

The CDR3 sequence: CASSERHSGANVLTF. The CDR3 DNA sequence: TGTGCCAGCAGTGAAAGGCACTCTGGGGCCAACGTCCTGACTTTC. The V and J genes are TRBV6-1 and TRBJ2-6; D is unresolved. V lost 2 bases and J 0 bases, leaving 5 bases between the germline ends. Germline CDR1 reads MNHNS; CDR2 reads SASEGT. The CDR3 is 15 residues long.

CDR3 loop: CSATGLATDTQYF. The CDR3 DNA reads TGCAGTGCTACCGGACTAGCGACAGATACGCAGTATTTT. The chain employs TRBV20-1 and TRBJ2-3, with 9 bases that match TRBD2. J was trimmed by 3 bases and V by 4 bases; bases with no gene match: 2. The CDR3 covers 13 residues. Germline V gene sequence: CDR1 DFQATT, CDR2 SNEGSKA (reference sequence).

The rearrangement joins TRBV19 to TRBJ2-6; 7 bases match TRBD2. The CDR3 loop spans 17 amino acids. Trimming cost V 8 bases and J 0 bases; bases outside gene matches: 10. Germline assignment: CDR1 LNHDA and CDR2 SQIVND (reference sequence). The CDR3 region has the DNA TGTGCCAGTCTTAGTCTAGCGGCGTACTCTGGGGCCAACGTCCTGACTTTC. Residues: CASLSLAAYSGANVLTF. Supplemented by reference TRBV19 and TRBJ2-6, the full variable domain reads DGGITQSPKYLFRKEGQNVTLSCEQNLNHDAMYWYRQDPGQGLRLIYYSQIVNDFQKGDIAEGYSVSREKKESFPLTVTSAQKNPTAFYLCASLSLAAYSGANVLTFGAGSRLTVL.

The rearrangement links TRBV25-1 to TRBJ2-5, with D uncertain. The assigned J gene may be wrong: the sequence end matches TRBJ2-7 better. CDR1 is MGHDK, CDR2 SYGVNS, per germline. The CDR3 has 13 residues. The CDR3 reads CASSEGGLYEQYF. The CDR3 DNA follows: TGTGCCAGCAGTGAAGGCGGCCTTTACGAGCAGTACTTC.

The gene calls are TRBV5-1 and TRBJ1-5; a possible D gene is TRBD1 (6 bases). The CDR3 covers 15 residues. Germline CDR1 SGHRS, CDR2 YFSETQ. Between the trimmed V and J ends, which lost 4 bases and 6 bases, there was a span of 17 bases. This CDR3 is CASSLEGGGGQPQHF. The CDR3, as DNA: TGCGCCAGCAGCCTGGAGGGGGGCGGGGGTCAGCCCCAGCATTTT.

This clonotype has more than one count but fewer than ten. The chain joins TRBV2 to TRBJ2-5; TRBD1 matches 8 bases. From germline, CDR1 is SNHLY and CDR2 FYNNEI. The CDR3 covers 16 residues. V dropped 5 bases and J dropped 1; count of bases not matched to a gene: 9. CDR3 DNA sequence: TGTGCCAGCAGTCGGAGCCGGGACAGGACCCAAGAGACCCAGTACTTC. This gives the protein CASSRSRDRTQETQYF.

This clonotype was seen more than once but under ten times. The chain couples TRBV3-1 to TRBJ2-4; possible D gene TRBD2, 5 bases. The germline V gene encodes CDR1 LGHDT and CDR2 YNNKEL (reference sequence). The CDR3 has 16 amino acids. Trimming stripped 4 bases from V and 2 bases from J, with 15 bases between. CDR3: CASSPSLGSTKNIQYF. In DNA, the CDR3 is TGTGCCAGCAGCCCATCACTAGGTTCTACCAAAAACATTCAGTACTTC.

The rearrangement joins TRBV29-1 to TRBJ1-2, with D hard to call. There are 13 residues in the CDR3. The V gene lost 5 bases and the J gene lost 2 bases, with 12 bases spanning the gap. Germline CDR1 and CDR2: SQVTM and ANQGSEA. The CDR3 region is CSVISRMNYGYTF. CDR3 in DNA: TGCAGCGTTATTAGCCGCATGAACTATGGCTACACCTTC.

This chain joins TRBV29-1 and TRBJ2-1; 11 positions match TRBD1. Matching the DNA end better, TRBJ2-7 makes the J call doubtful. Germline loops: CDR1 SQVTM, CDR2 ANQGSEA. The CDR3 length is 14 residues. For the CDR3, the DNA is TGCAGCGTCTTGATCCGGACAGGGGGCCACGAGCAGTACTTC. This codes for CSVLIRTGGHEQYF.